This TCR beta chain came from a study of T cells after yellow fever vaccination. This clonotype appeared a few times. Its antigen remains unknown. Whole-study findings and limits: A limited proportion of clonotypes was detected within both the CD4 and CD8 compartments. Though weaker, the secondary response peaked faster, on day 5 versus 15.

As TCR cDNA was made by 5'RACE template switching, a universal primer site and UMIs were added. TCRdb reprocessed the 5' RACE reads with MiXCR, giving one entry per CDR3 protein. The repertoire includes some 120,000 distinct CDR3 sequences, about 8.2% of them detected once, and approximately 37% sits in the top ten. The specimen comprised CD8+ T cells sorted from PBMCs, sampled on the day of the yellow fever booster vaccination. The TCR originated in a young man who received the YFV17D yellow fever vaccine.

CDR3 in amino acids: CASSVGPGSGGQYNSPLHF. DNA for the CDR3: TGTGCCAGCAGCGTAGGTCCGGGTTCGGGGGGTCAATATAATTCACCCCTCCACTTT. V and J are TRBV9 and TRBJ1-6; D possibly corresponds to TRBD1 (5 bases). This CDR3 contains 19 residues. Per the germline V gene, CDR1 is SGDLS and CDR2 is YYNGEE. V was cut by 0 bases and J by 4 bases, with 20 bases left in between.